This T cell receptor beta chain was sequenced in a study of T cell responses to AZD1222 COVID-19 vaccine. The CDR3 runs 17 residues. V lost 0 bases to trimming and J lost 4 bases; unmatched junction nucleotides: 5. In germline, CDR1 is SGHRS, CDR2 YFSETQ. TCRdb's table, derived via immunoSEQ multiplex PCR, lists solely in-frame clones and lacks some. This repertoire shows 100,000 to 150,000 clones, about nine tenths found once; its top ten account for approximately 1.5%. This clone turned up a few times. This clonotype was obtained from an adult in good health. The specimen comprised peripheral blood, sampled on day 0 of AZD1222 vaccination. V and J are TRBV5-1 and TRBJ1-6; 9 bases are shared with TRBD1. The CDR3 reads CASSLGQGGPYNSPLHF. The CDR3 DNA is TGCGCCAGCAGCTTGGGACAGGGGGGACCATATAATTCACCCCTCCACTTT.